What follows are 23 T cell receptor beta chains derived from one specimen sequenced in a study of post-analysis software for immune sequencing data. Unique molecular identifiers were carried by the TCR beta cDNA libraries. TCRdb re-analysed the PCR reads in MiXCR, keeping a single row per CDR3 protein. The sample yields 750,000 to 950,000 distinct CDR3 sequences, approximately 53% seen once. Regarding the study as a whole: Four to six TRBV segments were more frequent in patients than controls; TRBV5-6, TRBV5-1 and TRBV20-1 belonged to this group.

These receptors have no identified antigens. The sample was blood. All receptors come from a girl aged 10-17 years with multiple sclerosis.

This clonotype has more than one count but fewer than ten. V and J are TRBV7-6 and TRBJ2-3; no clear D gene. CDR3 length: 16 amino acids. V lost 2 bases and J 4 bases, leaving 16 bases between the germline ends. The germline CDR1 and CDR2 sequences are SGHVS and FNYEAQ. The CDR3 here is CASSLSSVARPDTQYF. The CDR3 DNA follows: TGTGCCAGCAGCTTATCTTCTGTAGCCCGCCCAGATACGCAGTATTTT.

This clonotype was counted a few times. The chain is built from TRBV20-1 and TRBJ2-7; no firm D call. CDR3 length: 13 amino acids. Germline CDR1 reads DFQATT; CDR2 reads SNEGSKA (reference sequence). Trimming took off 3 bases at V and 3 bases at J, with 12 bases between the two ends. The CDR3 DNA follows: TGCAGTGCTAGCGTAGACACTAACTACGAGCAGTACTTC. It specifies CSASVDTNYEQYF.

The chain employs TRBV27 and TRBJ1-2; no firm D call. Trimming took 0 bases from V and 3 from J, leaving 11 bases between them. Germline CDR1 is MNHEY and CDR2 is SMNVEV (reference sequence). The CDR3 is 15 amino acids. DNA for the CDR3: TGTGCCAGCAGTTTATCGATGGCGGGGTACTATGGCTACACCTTC. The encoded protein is CASSLSMAGYYGYTF.

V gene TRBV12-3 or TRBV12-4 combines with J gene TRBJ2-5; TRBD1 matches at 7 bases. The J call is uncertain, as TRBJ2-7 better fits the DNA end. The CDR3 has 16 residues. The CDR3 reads CASSLTGFQLPYEQYF. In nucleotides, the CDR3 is TGTGCCAGCAGTCTGACAGGGTTTCAGCTGCCCTACGAGCAGTACTTC.

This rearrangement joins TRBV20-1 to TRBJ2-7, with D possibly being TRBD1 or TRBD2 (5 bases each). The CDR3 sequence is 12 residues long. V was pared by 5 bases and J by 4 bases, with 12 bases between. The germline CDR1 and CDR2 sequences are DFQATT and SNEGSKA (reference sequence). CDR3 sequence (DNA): TGCAGTGCTCCCTCTGAGGGGTACGAGCAGTACTTC. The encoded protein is CSAPSEGYEQYF.

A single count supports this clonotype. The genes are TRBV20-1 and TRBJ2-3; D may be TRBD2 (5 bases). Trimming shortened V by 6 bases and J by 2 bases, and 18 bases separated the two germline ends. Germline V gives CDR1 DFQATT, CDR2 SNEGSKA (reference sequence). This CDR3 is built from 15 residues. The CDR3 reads CSARVLAEVTDTQYF. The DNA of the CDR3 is TGCAGTGCCCGCGTTCTAGCAGAGGTCACAGATACGCAGTATTTT.

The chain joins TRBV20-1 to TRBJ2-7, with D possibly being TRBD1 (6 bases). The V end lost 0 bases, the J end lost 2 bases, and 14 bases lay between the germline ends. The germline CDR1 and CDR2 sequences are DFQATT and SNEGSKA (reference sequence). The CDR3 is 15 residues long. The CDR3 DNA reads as TGCAGTGCTAGAGATATAGGAAAGGGGGCCTACGAGCAGTACTTC. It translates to CSARDIGKGAYEQYF.

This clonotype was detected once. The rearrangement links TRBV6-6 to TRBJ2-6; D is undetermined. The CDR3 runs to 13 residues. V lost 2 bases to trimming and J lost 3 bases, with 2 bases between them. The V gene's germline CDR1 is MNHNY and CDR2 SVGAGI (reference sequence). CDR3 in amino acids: CASSYIGANVLTF. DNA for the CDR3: TGTGCCAGCAGTTACATTGGGGCCAACGTCCTGACTTTC.

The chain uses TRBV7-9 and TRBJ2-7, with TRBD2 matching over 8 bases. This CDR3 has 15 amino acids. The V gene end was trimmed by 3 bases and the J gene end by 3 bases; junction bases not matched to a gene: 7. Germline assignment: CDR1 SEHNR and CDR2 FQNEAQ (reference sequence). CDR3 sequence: CASSLLAGLFYEQYF. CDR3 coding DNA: TGTGCCAGCAGCTTGCTAGCGGGTCTCTTCTACGAGCAGTACTTC.

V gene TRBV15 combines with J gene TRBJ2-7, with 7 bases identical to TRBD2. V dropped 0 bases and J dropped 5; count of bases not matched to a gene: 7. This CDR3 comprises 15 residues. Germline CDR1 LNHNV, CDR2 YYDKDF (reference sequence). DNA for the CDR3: TGTGCCACCAGCAGAGATCGGGGCGGGAGTAACGAGCAGTACTTC. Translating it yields CATSRDRGGSNEQYF. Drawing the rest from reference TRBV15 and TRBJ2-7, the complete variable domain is DAMVIQNPRYQVTQFGKPVTLSCSQTLNHNVMYWYQQKSSQAPKLLFHYYDKDFNNEADTPDNFQSRRPNTSFCFLDIRSPGLGDTAMYLCATSRDRGGSNEQYFGPGTRLTVT.

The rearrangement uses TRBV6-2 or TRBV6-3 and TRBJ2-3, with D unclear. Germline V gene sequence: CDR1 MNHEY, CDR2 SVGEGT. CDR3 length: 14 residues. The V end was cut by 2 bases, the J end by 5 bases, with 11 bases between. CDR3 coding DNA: TGTGCCAGCAGTTACGGCCGGTCCTTAGATACGCAGTATTTT. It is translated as CASSYGRSLDTQYF.

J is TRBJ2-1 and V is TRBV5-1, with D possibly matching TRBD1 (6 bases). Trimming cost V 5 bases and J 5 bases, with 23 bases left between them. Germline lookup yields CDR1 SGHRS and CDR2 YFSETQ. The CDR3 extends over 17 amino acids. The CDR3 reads CASRSPRNGGLDNEQFF. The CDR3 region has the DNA TGCGCCAGCAGATCCCCCCGTAATGGGGGCTTGGACAATGAGCAGTTCTTC.

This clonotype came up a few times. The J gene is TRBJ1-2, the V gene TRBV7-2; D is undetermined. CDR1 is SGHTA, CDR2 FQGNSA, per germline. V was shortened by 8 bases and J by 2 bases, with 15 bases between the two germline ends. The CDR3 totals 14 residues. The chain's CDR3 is CASAHWRGNYGYTF. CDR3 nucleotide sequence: TGTGCCAGCGCCCATTGGAGAGGAAACTATGGCTACACCTTC.

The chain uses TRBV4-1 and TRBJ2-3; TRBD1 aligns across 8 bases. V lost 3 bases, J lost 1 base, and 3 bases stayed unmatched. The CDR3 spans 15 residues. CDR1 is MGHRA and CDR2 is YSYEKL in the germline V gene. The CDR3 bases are TGCGCCAGCAGCCAGGACAGGGAACGCACAGATACGCAGTATTTT. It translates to CASSQDRERTDTQYF.

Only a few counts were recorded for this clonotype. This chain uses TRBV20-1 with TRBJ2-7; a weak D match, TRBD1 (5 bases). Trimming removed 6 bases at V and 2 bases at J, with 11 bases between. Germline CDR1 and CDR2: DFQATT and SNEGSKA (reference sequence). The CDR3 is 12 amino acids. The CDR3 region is CSASTAAYEQYF. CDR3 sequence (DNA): TGCAGTGCGTCGACAGCAGCCTACGAGCAGTACTTC.

The CDR3 nucleotides read TGTGCCAGCAGTTATTCTGGGGGAGGGGAGCCAGATACGCAGTATTTT. It yields the protein CASSYSGGGEPDTQYF. The V gene is TRBV6-5, the J gene TRBJ2-3; 7 bases agree with TRBD2. Germline V CDR1 and CDR2: MNHEY, SVGAGI. V lost 3 bases and J lost 4; bases outside the gene matches: 10. The CDR3 consists of 16 residues.

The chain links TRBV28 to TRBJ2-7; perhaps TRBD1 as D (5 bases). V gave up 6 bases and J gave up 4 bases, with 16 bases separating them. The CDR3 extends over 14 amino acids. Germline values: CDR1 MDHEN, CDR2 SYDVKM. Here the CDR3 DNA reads TGTGCCAGCAGGACAGTTAGGAGAAGTTACGAGCAGTACTTC. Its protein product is CASRTVRRSYEQYF. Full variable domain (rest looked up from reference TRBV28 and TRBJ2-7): DVKVTQSSRYLVKRTGEKVFLECVQDMDHENMFWYRQDPGLGLRLIYFSYDVKMKEKGDIPEGYSVSREKKERFSLILESASTNQTSMYLCASRTVRRSYEQYFGPGTRLTVT.

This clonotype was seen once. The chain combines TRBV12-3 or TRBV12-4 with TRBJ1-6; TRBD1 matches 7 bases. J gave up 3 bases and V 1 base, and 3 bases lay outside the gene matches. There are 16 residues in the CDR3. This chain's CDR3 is CASSLGRGDYNSPLHF. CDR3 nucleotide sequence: TGTGCCAGCAGTTTAGGCAGGGGGGACTATAATTCACCCCTCCACTTT.

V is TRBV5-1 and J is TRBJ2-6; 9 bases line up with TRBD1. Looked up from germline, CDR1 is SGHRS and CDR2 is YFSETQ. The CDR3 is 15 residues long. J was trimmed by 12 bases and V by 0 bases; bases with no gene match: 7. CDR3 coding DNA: TGCGCCAGCAGCTTGGGGGACAGGGCTTTTGGCGTCCTGACTTTC. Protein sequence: CASSLGDRAFGVLTF.

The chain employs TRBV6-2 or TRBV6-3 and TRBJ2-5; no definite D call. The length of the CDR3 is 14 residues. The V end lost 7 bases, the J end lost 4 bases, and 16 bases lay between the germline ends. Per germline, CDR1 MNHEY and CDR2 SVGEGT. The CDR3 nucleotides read TGTGCCAGCATCGACTCACCAGTCCCAGAGACCCAGTACTTC. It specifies CASIDSPVPETQYF.

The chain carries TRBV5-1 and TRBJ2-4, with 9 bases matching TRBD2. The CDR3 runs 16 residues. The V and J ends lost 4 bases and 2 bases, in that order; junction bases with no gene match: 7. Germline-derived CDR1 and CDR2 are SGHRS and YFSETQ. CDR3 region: CASSPSGLAPKNIQYF. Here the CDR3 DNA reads TGCGCCAGCAGCCCCTCGGGACTAGCCCCCAAAAACATTCAGTACTTC.

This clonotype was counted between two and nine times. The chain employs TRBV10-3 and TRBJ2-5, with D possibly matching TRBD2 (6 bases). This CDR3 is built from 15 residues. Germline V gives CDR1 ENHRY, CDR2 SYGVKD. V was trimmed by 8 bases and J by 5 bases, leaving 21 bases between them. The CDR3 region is CAIQAGSGTRETQYF. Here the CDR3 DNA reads TGTGCCATCCAAGCCGGGAGCGGCACGCGGGAGACCCAGTACTTC.

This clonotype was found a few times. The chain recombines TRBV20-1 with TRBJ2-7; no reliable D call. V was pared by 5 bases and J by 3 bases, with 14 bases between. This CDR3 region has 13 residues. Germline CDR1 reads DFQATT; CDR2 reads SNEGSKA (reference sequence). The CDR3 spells CSALGYTDYEQYF. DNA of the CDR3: TGCAGTGCTTTGGGATATACCGACTACGAGCAGTACTTC.